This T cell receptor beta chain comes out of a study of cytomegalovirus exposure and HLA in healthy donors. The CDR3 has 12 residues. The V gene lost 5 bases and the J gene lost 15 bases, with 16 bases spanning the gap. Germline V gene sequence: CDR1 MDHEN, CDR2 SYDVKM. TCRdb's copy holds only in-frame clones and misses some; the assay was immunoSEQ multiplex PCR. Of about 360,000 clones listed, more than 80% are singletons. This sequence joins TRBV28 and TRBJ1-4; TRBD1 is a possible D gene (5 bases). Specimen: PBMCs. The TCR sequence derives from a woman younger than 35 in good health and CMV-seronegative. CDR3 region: CASSLLAGELFF. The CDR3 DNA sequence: TGTGCCAGCAGTCTCCTGGCGGGGGAATTGTTTTTT.